These 4 T cell receptor beta chains came from one sample sequenced in a study of CD8 T cells in Susac syndrome. Reverse transcription of about 0.5 to 1 ug RNA was performed with random hexamers. In TCRdb, the immunoSEQ multiplex PCR reads were re-called with MiXCR into one record per CDR3 protein. The sample includes more than 200,000 distinct CDR3 sequences, around 93% of them seen just once. Material for sequencing was CD4+ T cells from PBMCs. The receptors shown here come from a human donor with multiple sclerosis.

The rearrangement joins TRBV29-1 to TRBJ1-1; D gene uncertain. The CDR3 contains 10 residues. Germline V gives CDR1 SQVTM, CDR2 ANQGSEA. Trimming left V 7 bases short and J 4 bases short, with 7 bases between. CDR3 loop: CSAGGTEAFF. The CDR3 DNA sequence: TGCAGCGCTGGTGGCACTGAAGCTTTCTTT.

This clonotype turned up a few times. The CDR3 DNA sequence: TGTGCCAGCAGCTCGGGAAGTAACTATGGCTACACCTTC. Translating it yields CASSSGSNYGYTF. V and J are TRBV7-2 and TRBJ1-2; D gene ambiguous. CDR1 and CDR2 (germline): SGHTA, FQGNSA. There are 13 residues in the CDR3. V was clipped by 4 bases and J by 1 base, with 7 bases between them.

The rearrangement links TRBV24-1 to TRBJ2-1; TRBD2 aligns across 8 bases. Germline V gene sequence: CDR1 KGHDR, CDR2 SFDVKD. The CDR3 is 16 residues long. The ends lost 3 bases at V and 1 base at J; junction bases unmatched: 4. The CDR3 bases are TGTGCCACCAGTGATCCCGGGGGGGCTTCCTACAATGAGCAGTTCTTC. It encodes CATSDPGGASYNEQFF.

This clonotype turned up a few times. The chain links TRBV7-9 to TRBJ2-3; D not certain. Trimming cost V 1 base and J 5 bases, with 7 bases left between them. Germline V CDR1 and CDR2: SEHNR, FQNEAQ (reference sequence). The CDR3 runs to 13 residues. This CDR3 is CASSLGTGDTQYF. The CDR3 bases are TGTGCCAGCAGCTTAGGAACTGGAGATACGCAGTATTTT.